This T cell receptor (beta chain) was identified in a study of blood T cell repertoires in COVID-19. Assay: immunoSEQ multiplex PCR; the TCRdb copy retains only in-frame clones and omits some. The table records approximately 150,000 clones, around nine tenths of them present only once. Between the trimmed V and J ends, which lost 3 bases and 5 bases, there was a span of 14 bases. The V gene's germline CDR1 is DFQATT and CDR2 SNEGSKA (reference sequence). The CDR3 totals 14 residues. The chain links TRBV20-1 to TRBJ1-5; perhaps TRBD1 as D (5 bases). The clonotype was recovered from a human donor in a cohort sampled during active COVID-19. Sequenced input: peripheral blood. DNA of the CDR3: TGCAGTGCTAGTCAAGGCGTCAGGGATCAGCCCCAGCATTTT. Residues: CSASQGVRDQPQHF.